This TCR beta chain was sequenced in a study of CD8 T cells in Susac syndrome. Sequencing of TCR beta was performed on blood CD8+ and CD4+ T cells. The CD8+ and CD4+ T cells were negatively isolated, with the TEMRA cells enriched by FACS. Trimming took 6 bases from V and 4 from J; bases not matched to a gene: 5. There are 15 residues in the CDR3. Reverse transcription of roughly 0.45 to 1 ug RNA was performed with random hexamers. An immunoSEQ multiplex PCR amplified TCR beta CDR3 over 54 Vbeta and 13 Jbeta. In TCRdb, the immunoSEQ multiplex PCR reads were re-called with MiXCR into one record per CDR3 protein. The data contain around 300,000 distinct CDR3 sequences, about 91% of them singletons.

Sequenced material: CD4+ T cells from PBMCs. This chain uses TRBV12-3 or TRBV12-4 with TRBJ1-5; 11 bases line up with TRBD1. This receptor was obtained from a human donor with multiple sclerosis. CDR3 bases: TGTGCCAGCAGACCCGGGACAGGGGGGAATCAGCCCCAGCATTTT. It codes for CASRPGTGGNQPQHF.